One sample yielded the 6 T cell receptor beta chains listed below, sequenced in a study of blood T cells in healthy people across ages. Next came a second PCR, run for about 6 to 12 cycles, which used a sample-barcoded 5' primer along with a J-beta primer mix. TCRdb passed the 5' RACE reads through MiXCR, listing each CDR3 protein once. The repertoire holds hundreds of thousands of distinct CDR3 sequences, with around 24% as singletons. These data were also filed under a second study, of T cells of mothers and their children.

The sample comprised blood. The receptor source for this set is a boy between 10 and 17 years old in good health.

About this clonotype: A junction boundary mismatches the germline segment, possibly from a read error. The chain uses TRBV5-1 and TRBJ2-5; D could derive from TRBD1 or TRBD2 (6 bases each). Germline values: CDR1 SGHRS, CDR2 YFSETQ. This CDR3 contains 16 residues. The CDR3 reads CASSLGGAPSYDEQSF. The CDR3 DNA follows: TGCGCCAGCAGCTTGGGGGGGGCTCCCTCCTACGATGAGCAGTCCTTC.

This clonotype was seen more than once but under ten times. The rearrangement joins TRBV19 to TRBJ2-5; 12 bases align to TRBD1. V lost 5 bases, J lost 3 bases, and 13 bases stayed unmatched. The CDR3 consists of 18 residues. Germline CDR1 reads LNHDA; CDR2 reads SQIVND (reference sequence). CDR3 in amino acids: CASSAHPSGTGGKETQYF. The CDR3 DNA sequence: TGTGCCAGTAGTGCGCACCCTTCGGGGACAGGGGGCAAAGAGACCCAGTACTTC.

This rearrangement joins TRBV27 to TRBJ2-2, with D uncertain. CDR1 and CDR2 (germline): MNHEY, SMNVEV (reference sequence). CDR3 length equals 14 residues. V lost 4 bases and J 1 base, leaving 7 bases between the germline ends. CDR3 DNA sequence: TGTGCCAGCAGTTCCCGCGTGAACACCGGGGAGCTGTTTTTT. This encodes CASSSRVNTGELFF.

This clonotype was seen more than once but under ten times. The rearrangement links TRBV12-3 or TRBV12-4 to TRBJ2-5, with 9 bases fitting TRBD2. V lost 2 bases to trimming and J lost 5 bases; unmatched junction nucleotides: 6. CDR3 length equals 15 residues. The CDR3: CASSLRRGGSETQYF. The DNA of the CDR3 is TGTGCCAGCAGTTTAAGGCGGGGGGGCAGCGAGACCCAGTACTTC.

The sample holds a few counts of this clonotype. This chain joins TRBV20-1 and TRBJ2-5, with a weak D call TRBD2 (6 bases). The end of the DNA is better explained by TRBJ2-7, so the J call may be wrong. Germline CDR1 DFQATT, CDR2 SNEGSKA (reference sequence). The CDR3 spans 16 residues. CDR3 sequence (DNA): TGCAGTGCACCAAGCTTAGGAGGGGAACCACCCTACGAGCAGTACTTC. It translates to CSAPSLGGEPPYEQYF.

This clonotype came up a few times. The rearrangement links TRBV7-9 to TRBJ2-7; D is perhaps TRBD2 (5 bases). This CDR3 region has 14 residues. Between the trimmed V and J ends, which lost 4 bases and 4 bases, there was a span of 14 bases. The germline V gene has CDR1 SEHNR and CDR2 FQNEAQ (reference sequence). In DNA, the CDR3 is TGTGCCAGCAGCTCGGAGGCCCGGGGATACGAGCAGTACTTC. Translated: CASSSEARGYEQYF.